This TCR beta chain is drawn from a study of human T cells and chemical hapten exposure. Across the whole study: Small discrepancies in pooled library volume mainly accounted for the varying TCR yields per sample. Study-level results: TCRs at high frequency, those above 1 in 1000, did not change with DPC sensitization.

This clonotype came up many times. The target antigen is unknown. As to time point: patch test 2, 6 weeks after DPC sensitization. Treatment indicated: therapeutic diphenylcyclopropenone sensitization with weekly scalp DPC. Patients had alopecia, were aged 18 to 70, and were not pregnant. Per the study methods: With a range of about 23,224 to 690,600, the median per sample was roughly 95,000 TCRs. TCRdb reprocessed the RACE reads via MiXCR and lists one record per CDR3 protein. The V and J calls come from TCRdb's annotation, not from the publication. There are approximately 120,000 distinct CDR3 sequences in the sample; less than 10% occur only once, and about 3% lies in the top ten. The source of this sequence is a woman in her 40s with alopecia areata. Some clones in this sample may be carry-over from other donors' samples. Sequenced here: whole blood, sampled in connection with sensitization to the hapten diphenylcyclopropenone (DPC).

The CDR3: CASSLAGPETQYF. CDR3 bases: TGTGCCAGCAGCTTGGCAGGGCCAGAGACCCAGTACTTC. This chain joins TRBV7-9 and TRBJ2-5, with D possibly being TRBD1 (5 bases). The length of the CDR3 is 13 residues. V lost 3 bases and J lost 4, with 9 bases in between. Per the germline V gene, CDR1 is SEHNR and CDR2 is FQNEAQ (reference sequence).